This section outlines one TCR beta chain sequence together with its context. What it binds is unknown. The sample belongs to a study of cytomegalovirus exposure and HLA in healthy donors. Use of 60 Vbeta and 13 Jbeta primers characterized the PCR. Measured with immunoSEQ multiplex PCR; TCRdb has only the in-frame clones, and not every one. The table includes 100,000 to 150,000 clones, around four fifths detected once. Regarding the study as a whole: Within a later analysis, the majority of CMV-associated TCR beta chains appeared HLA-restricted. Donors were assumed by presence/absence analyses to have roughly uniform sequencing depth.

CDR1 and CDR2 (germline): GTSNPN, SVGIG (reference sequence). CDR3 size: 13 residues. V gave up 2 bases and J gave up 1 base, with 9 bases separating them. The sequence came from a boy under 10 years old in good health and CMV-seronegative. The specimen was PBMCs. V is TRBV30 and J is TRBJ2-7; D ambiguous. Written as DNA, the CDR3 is TGTGCCTGGAGTCCACCCGCGTCCTACGAGCAGTACTTC. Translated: CAWSPPASYEQYF.